The 29 T cell receptor beta chains listed next were all sequenced from one sample in a study of T cells in Graves' hyperthyroidism and ophthalmopathy. RNA transcripts gave rise to amplified TCR beta CDR3 regions. Initially, a first-round RT-PCR of the TCR CDR3 employed the HTBI primer set. A single record per CDR3 protein comes from TCRdb applying MiXCR to the multiplex PCR reads. Counted here are 380,000 or so distinct CDR3 sequences, 15% to 20% occurring once; the ten biggest clones make up around 3.6%. Input material: blood. These TCRs come from a young woman with Graves' hyperthyroidism.

The V and J genes are TRBV10-1 and TRBJ1-2; a weak D match, TRBD1 (6 bases). Germline V gene data show CDR1 as WNHNN and CDR2 as SYGVQD (reference sequence). CDR3 length: 13 amino acids. V was cut by 3 bases and J by 6 bases, with 11 bases left in between. DNA for the CDR3: TGCGCCAGCAGTGAAAACAGGGTTGATGGCTACACCTTC. The encoded protein is CASSENRVDGYTF.

This clonotype appeared many times. This chain joins TRBV28 and TRBJ1-1, with D uncertain. This CDR3 contains 13 residues. Germline CDR1 MDHEN, CDR2 SYDVKM. Trimming removed 5 bases at V and 1 base at J, with 8 bases between. The CDR3 coding sequence is TGTGCCAGCAGTCCTGCATCGAACACTGAAGCTTTCTTT. Amino acid sequence: CASSPASNTEAFF.

The chain combines TRBV6-1 with TRBJ2-7; D unresolved. Germline lookup yields CDR1 MNHNS and CDR2 SASEGT. The CDR3 is 14 amino acids. V was shortened by 1 base and J by 4 bases, with 11 bases between the two germline ends. In DNA form, the CDR3 reads TGTGCCAGCAGTGAAGGATCGGTTCTATACGAGCAGTACTTC. It encodes CASSEGSVLYEQYF.

This clonotype was observed a few times. This chain links TRBV24-1 with TRBJ2-7; 8 positions agree with TRBD1. The CDR3 is 16 residues long. Germline assignment: CDR1 KGHDR and CDR2 SFDVKD. After removal of 4 bases from V and 5 bases from J, the junction contained 12 bases not matched to a gene. Written as DNA, the CDR3 is TGTGCCACCAGTGACCGTTCCGGGACAGGCGTCGACGAGCAGTACTTC. Amino acid sequence: CATSDRSGTGVDEQYF.

The J gene is TRBJ1-1, the V gene TRBV6-1; D is uncertain. The CDR3 extends over 13 amino acids. V was pared by 9 bases and J by 0 bases, with 11 bases between. Germline CDR1 is MNHNS and CDR2 is SASEGT. CDR3 sequence: CASRPRLNTEAFF. The CDR3 DNA follows: TGTGCCAGTAGACCGCGTTTGAACACTGAAGCTTTCTTT.

This clonotype was counted a few times. At one end, the junction sequence differs from germline, possibly due to a read error. V is TRBV7-7 and J is TRBJ2-5, with D possibly called TRBD1 or TRBD2 (5 bases each). The CDR3 loop spans 14 amino acids. Germline V gene data show CDR1 as SSHAT and CDR2 as FNYEAQ (reference sequence). The chain's CDR3 is CASSRVGTKETQYF. The CDR3 coding sequence is TGTGCTAGCAGCCGCGTTGGGACGAAGGAGACCCAGTACTTC.

J is TRBJ2-7 and V is TRBV6-2 or TRBV6-3; TRBD2 agrees at 7 bases. The CDR3 has 13 amino acids. Trimming at V came to 5 bases and at J to 6 bases, leaving 7 bases not matched to a gene. Germline CDR1 reads MNHEY; CDR2 reads SVGEGT. In DNA form, the CDR3 reads TGTGCCAGCAGTCGGGAGGTCACGGCCGAGCAGTACTTC. It yields the protein CASSREVTAEQYF.

The chain carries TRBV20-1 and TRBJ2-5, with TRBD1 identical over 9 bases. The CDR3 totals 15 residues. V dropped 4 bases and J dropped 4; count of bases not matched to a gene: 10. Looked up from germline, CDR1 is DFQATT and CDR2 is SNEGSKA (reference sequence). CDR3 in amino acids: CSAITGDRDVETQYF. The CDR3 DNA reads TGCAGTGCTATAACCGGGGACAGGGACGTAGAGACCCAGTACTTC.

The chain is built from TRBV6-2 or TRBV6-3 and TRBJ1-1; tentatively, D is TRBD1 (6 bases). Germline CDR1 is MNHEY and CDR2 is SVGEGT. The CDR3 is 15 amino acids. The ends were cut back, 1 base at V and 3 bases at J, with 12 bases in the middle. The CDR3 coding sequence is TGTGCCAGCAGTTACTTTGAAGGGGGAGACACTGAAGCTTTCTTT. Protein sequence: CASSYFEGGDTEAFF.

The V call is TRBV10-3, the J call TRBJ2-7; 9 nucleotides line up with TRBD1. The ends lost 2 bases at V and 4 bases at J; junction bases unmatched: 3. The CDR3 contains 14 residues. The V gene's germline CDR1 is ENHRY and CDR2 SYGVKD. In DNA, the CDR3 is TGTGCCATCAGTGAGGGACAGGGGCTGTACGAGCAGTACTTC. Translation: CAISEGQGLYEQYF.

This clonotype was seen many times. V and J are TRBV30 and TRBJ2-5, with D perhaps matching TRBD2 (5 bases). Germline V lookup: CDR1 GTSNPN, CDR2 SVGIG (reference sequence). V lost 3 bases to trimming and J lost 0 bases, with 11 bases between them. This CDR3 is built from 14 residues. The DNA for the CDR3 is TGTGCCTGGAGAAGCGGCGCGTACCAAGAGACCCAGTACTTC. Residues: CAWRSGAYQETQYF.

V gene TRBV6-2 or TRBV6-3 combines with J gene TRBJ2-7; no firm D call. From germline, CDR1 is MNHEY and CDR2 SVGEGT. Trimming pared 5 bases from V and 5 bases from J, leaving 13 bases between. The CDR3 sequence is 13 residues long. In nucleotides, the CDR3 is TGTGCCAGCAGTCCGTTTCCCGCGAACGAGCAGTACTTC. It translates to CASSPFPANEQYF.

This clonotype has a count of ten or more. This chain uses TRBV18 with TRBJ1-1; D unclear. Germline V gene data show CDR1 as KGHSH and CDR2 as LQKENI. V was shortened by 3 bases and J by 7 bases, with 12 bases between the two germline ends. The CDR3 is made up of 13 amino acids. Here the CDR3 reads CASSPKREFEAFF. CDR3 bases: TGTGCCAGCTCACCGAAAAGGGAATTTGAAGCTTTCTTT.

This clonotype was counted only a few times. A read error may explain this, as a much larger clone is one base away. The rearrangement links TRBV24-1 to TRBJ1-1; maybe TRBD1 (5 bases). This CDR3 region has 11 residues. With 9 bases removed from V and 10 bases from J, the gap between germline ends came to 14 bases. Germline V gene sequence: CDR1 KGHDR, CDR2 SFDVKD. CDR3 in amino acids: CATRGGGSAFF. As DNA, the CDR3 is TGTGCCACCCGTGGGGGGGGATCAGCTTTCTTT.

This clonotype was counted a few times. The chain carries TRBV20-1 and TRBJ2-2; 14 bases fit TRBD2. CDR1 DFQATT and CDR2 SNEGSKA come from the germline V gene (reference sequence). Trimming cost V 1 base and J 5 bases; bases outside gene matches: 6. The CDR3 covers 17 residues. CDR3 coding DNA: TGCAGTGCTAGAGGACTAGCGGGGGGGAAGGGGACCGGGGAGCTGTTTTTT. It specifies CSARGLAGGKGTGELFF.

This clonotype has a count of ten or more. This sequence joins TRBV6-4 and TRBJ1-2, with D maybe TRBD1 (5 bases). The V gene lost 6 bases and the J gene lost 2 bases, with 16 bases spanning the gap. The CDR3 is 15 residues long. The germline V gene encodes CDR1 MRHNA and CDR2 SNTAGT. CDR3 coding DNA: TGTGCCAGCAGCCTTGGGGGACCTCCAAACTATGGCTACACCTTC. Translation: CASSLGGPPNYGYTF.

This clonotype was seen many times. The CDR3 nucleotides read TGTGCCAGCAGTGATCAACGGACAGGGGGCTACGAGCAGTACTTC. This codes for CASSDQRTGGYEQYF. The chain carries TRBV2 and TRBJ2-7; TRBD1 matches 10 bases. CDR3 size: 15 residues. The V and J ends lost 3 bases and 3 bases, in that order; junction bases with no gene match: 5. Germline-derived CDR1 and CDR2 are SNHLY and FYNNEI.

The sample holds many counts of this clonotype. The chain combines TRBV5-1 with TRBJ2-7; 10 bases are a match to TRBD2. V was pared by 4 bases and J by 4 bases, with 5 bases of the junction left unmatched. Per germline, CDR1 SGHRS and CDR2 YFSETQ. This CDR3 has 14 residues. CDR3 sequence (DNA): TGCGCCAGCAGCCCAACTAGCGGGGAGTACGAGCAGTACTTC. Its translation: CASSPTSGEYEQYF. The full variable domain, completed using reference TRBV5-1 and TRBJ2-7, is KAGVTQTPRYLIKTRGQQVTLSCSPISGHRSVSWYQQTPGQGLQFLFEYFSETQRNKGNFPGRFSGRQFSNSRSEMNVSTLELGDSALYLCASSPTSGEYEQYFGPGTRLTVT.

In this sample, this clonotype turned up many times. This chain joins TRBV12-3 or TRBV12-4 and TRBJ2-5; 7 bases match TRBD1. After removal of 6 bases from V and 3 bases from J, the junction contained 7 bases not matched to a gene. The CDR3 has 14 residues. CDR3 coding DNA: TGTGCCAGCAGCGAGACAGGGAAGGAAGAGACCCAGTACTTC. Residues: CASSETGKEETQYF.

Worth noting for this clonotype: The junction departs from germline at one end; a sequencing error may be responsible. The chain has TRBV20-1 and TRBJ1-1; D not certain. CDR1 and CDR2 from the germline V gene are DFQATT and SNEGSKA (reference sequence). CDR3 length: 15 amino acids. CDR3 region: CSARAMRRQNTDAFF. The CDR3 DNA follows: TGCAGTGCTAGAGCAATGAGGCGCCAAAACACTGATGCTTTCTTT.

This clonotype occurred many times. The chain joins TRBV6-5 to TRBJ2-7; tentatively, D is TRBD1 or TRBD2 (5 bases each). Per germline, CDR1 MNHEY and CDR2 SVGAGI. The CDR3 contains 11 residues. Trimming took 4 bases from V and 6 from J, leaving 7 bases between them. The CDR3: CASSSGPEQYF. The CDR3 coding sequence is TGTGCCAGCAGTTCGGGACCCGAGCAGTACTTC.

This clonotype has at least ten counts. The chain couples TRBV7-2 to TRBJ2-7; D is uncertain. V gave up 3 bases and J gave up 4 bases, with 16 bases separating them. The CDR3 contains 15 residues. Germline loops: CDR1 SGHTA, CDR2 FQGNSA. This CDR3 reads CASSFDPSAWYEQYF. CDR3 DNA: TGTGCCAGCAGCTTCGACCCTTCAGCTTGGTACGAGCAGTACTTC.

This clonotype was recorded at least ten times. V is TRBV7-2 and J is TRBJ2-2; 15 nucleotides line up with TRBD2. The CDR3 is made up of 19 amino acids. The V and J ends lost 0 bases and 5 bases, in that order; junction bases with no gene match: 7. CDR1 is SGHTA and CDR2 is FQGNSA in the germline V gene. CDR3 sequence: CASSLAPGLAGGRTGELFF. Here the CDR3 DNA reads TGTGCCAGCAGCTTAGCCCCGGGACTAGCGGGGGGTAGGACCGGGGAGCTGTTTTTT.

The chain recombines TRBV6-2 or TRBV6-3 with TRBJ2-2; D is undetermined. The germline V gene encodes CDR1 MNHEY and CDR2 SVGEGT. This CDR3 is built from 16 residues. V dropped 6 bases and J dropped 0 bases, with 14 bases sitting between them. Written as DNA, the CDR3 is TGTGCCAGCAGCCGAAGGGTGGGCACGAACACCGGGGAGCTGTTTTTT. Its translation is CASSRRVGTNTGELFF.

This clonotype has at least ten counts. The chain uses TRBV5-4 and TRBJ2-5; 9 nucleotides agree with TRBD2. V shed 0 bases, J shed 1 base, and the junction held 10 bases outside the gene matches. The V gene's germline CDR1 is SGHNT and CDR2 YYREEE (reference sequence). This CDR3 has 18 amino acids. The CDR3 region has the DNA TGTGCCAGCAGCTTGGCTGGAGCGGGGGGCGGCCCCCAAGAGACCCAGTACTTC. Residues: CASSLAGAGGGPQETQYF.

Many counts were recorded for this clonotype. This sequence joins TRBV27 and TRBJ1-3; possibly TRBD1 for D (6 bases). V lost 6 bases and J lost 2, with 14 bases in between. This CDR3 comprises 15 residues. The germline gives CDR1 MNHEY, CDR2 SMNVEV (reference sequence). CDR3 sequence (DNA): TGTGCCAGCAGCCGTGATTGGGGGCCTGGAAACACCATATATTTT. This sequence encodes CASSRDWGPGNTIYF.

The V gene is TRBV6-5, the J gene TRBJ1-2; 7 nucleotides match TRBD1. Per the germline V gene, CDR1 is MNHEY and CDR2 is SVGAGI. Losses at the gene ends were 1 base for V and 4 bases for J; bases not matched to a gene: 6. The CDR3 loop spans 15 amino acids. This chain's CDR3 is CASSYYGTDRYGYTF. The CDR3 coding sequence is TGTGCCAGCAGTTACTACGGGACAGATCGCTATGGCTACACCTTC.

Written as DNA, the CDR3 is TGTGCCAGCAGGGGGGTCGGAAGTACGCAGCCCCAGCATTTT. This translates into CASRGVGSTQPQHF. V gene TRBV6-2 or TRBV6-3 combines with J gene TRBJ1-5; D may be TRBD1 (5 bases). The CDR3 covers 14 residues. Trimming stripped 6 bases from V and 7 bases from J, with 16 bases between. CDR1 is MNHEY, CDR2 SVGEGT, per germline.

This clonotype has a count of ten or more. The chain joins TRBV5-5 to TRBJ1-2; D is perhaps TRBD1 (6 bases). V was cut by 2 bases and J by 6 bases, with 17 bases left in between. This CDR3 comprises 15 residues. Germline CDR1 is SGHKS and CDR2 is YYEKEE (reference sequence). CDR3 protein: CASSFSVWAGDGYTF. CDR3 nucleotide sequence: TGTGCCAGCAGCTTTTCAGTATGGGCAGGGGATGGCTACACCTTC.